What follows is one T cell receptor (beta chain) and its context. The data are from a study of T cell changes during pregnancy in multiple sclerosis. Here immunoSEQ multiplex PCR was the method, and the copy in TCRdb shows in-frame clones only, minus some. The sample lists over 50,000 clones, 89% occurring once. The CDR3 is made up of 18 amino acids. V shed 2 bases and J shed 1 base, with 15 bases lying between them. Germline V lookup: CDR1 MGHRA, CDR2 YSYEKL. The sequencing used peripheral blood, collected after pregnancy. This TCR came from a female donor with multiple sclerosis, enrolled in a pregnancy study. V usage is TRBV4-1 and J usage is TRBJ2-6; tentatively, D is TRBD2 (5 bases). CDR3 sequence reads: CASSQLPRASSGANVLTF. CDR3 sequence (DNA): TGCGCCAGCAGCCAACTCCCGCGGGCGAGTTCTGGGGCCAACGTCCTGACTTTC.